This T cell receptor (beta chain) was found in a study of a mutant IDH1 vaccine in newly diagnosed glioma. Documented time point: week 35, safety follow-up. Topical imiquimod accompanied each vaccine dose, which consisted of 300 ug of mutant IDH1 20-mer peptide. Worth noting for this clone: Its cognate antigen is unknown.

TCRdb's table, derived via immunoSEQ multiplex PCR, lists solely in-frame clones and lacks some. The profile covers some 50,000 clones, with 85% to 95% appearing a single time and roughly 2.3% taken by the ten largest. With 6 bases removed from V and 6 bases from J, the gap between germline ends came to 11 bases. The CDR3 consists of 13 residues. Germline CDR1 and CDR2: SNHLY and FYNNEI. The chain joins TRBV2 to TRBJ2-2; D may be TRBD2 (5 bases). The sequences come from PBMCs, collected from a glioma patient whose treatment included an IDH1 peptide vaccine. This clonotype originated in a man in his fifties or sixties with glioma. The CDR3: CASRPGWSGELFF. In DNA, the CDR3 is TGTGCCAGCAGACCGGGGTGGTCCGGGGAGCTGTTTTTT.